The 8 T cell receptor beta chains below all came from one sample that was sequenced in a study of post-analysis software for immune sequencing data. Their antigens are not known. Carried by the TCR beta cDNA libraries were unique molecular identifiers. TCRdb re-analysed the PCR reads in MiXCR, keeping a single row per CDR3 protein. This sample has approximately 260,000 distinct CDR3 sequences, with 36% found just once. Regarding the study as a whole: About five TRBV segments, including TRBV5-6, TRBV5-1 and TRBV20-1, were more frequent in patients than controls.

The sample was blood. These TCRs come from a girl aged 10 to 17 with multiple sclerosis.

This clonotype was detected a few times. The chain recombines TRBV10-3 with TRBJ2-1; D unresolved. CDR3 length: 14 residues. CDR1 is ENHRY, CDR2 SYGVKD, per germline. The ends were cut back, 2 bases at V and 8 bases at J, with 13 bases in the middle. The chain's CDR3 is CAISEPGLGDEQFF. CDR3 bases: TGTGCCATCAGTGAGCCTGGGTTGGGCGATGAGCAGTTCTTC.

The chain couples TRBV5-1 to TRBJ1-6, with D maybe TRBD1 (6 bases). Per germline, CDR1 SGHRS and CDR2 YFSETQ. Trimming pared 4 bases from V and 13 bases from J, leaving 12 bases between. The CDR3 contains 12 residues. CDR3 in amino acids: CASSLQGDPLHF. The CDR3 coding sequence is TGCGCCAGCAGCCTACAGGGCGATCCCCTCCACTTT.

A few counts support this clonotype. The V gene is TRBV12-3 or TRBV12-4, the J gene TRBJ1-1; 9 bases align to TRBD1. The J segment lost 5 bases and the V segment lost 6 bases, leaving 10 bases of the junction unmatched. This CDR3 region has 15 residues. The CDR3: CASSYTTGGGTEAFF. The CDR3 DNA is TGTGCCAGCAGCTACACGACAGGGGGAGGGACTGAAGCTTTCTTT.

CDR3 sequence: CASTGLAEINTGELFF. CDR3 DNA sequence: TGTGCCAGCACGGGACTAGCGGAGATTAACACCGGGGAGCTGTTTTTT. This chain links TRBV2 with TRBJ2-2; TRBD2 agrees at 11 bases. Per the germline V gene, CDR1 is SNHLY and CDR2 is FYNNEI. CDR3 length equals 16 residues. The V gene end was trimmed by 7 bases and the J gene end by 2 bases; junction bases not matched to a gene: 6. The variable domain in full, completed from reference TRBV2 and TRBJ2-2, reads EPEVTQTPSHQVTQMGQEVILRCVPISNHLYFYWYRQILGQKVEFLVSFYNNEISEKSEIFDDQFSVERPDGSNFTLKIRSTKLEDSAMYFCASTGLAEINTGELFFGEGSRLTVL.

This clonotype was detected ten times or more. This sequence joins TRBV12-3 or TRBV12-4 and TRBJ2-3, with D unclear. The CDR3 spans 17 residues. V was trimmed by 0 bases and J by 2 bases, leaving 15 bases between them. The CDR3 DNA reads TGTGCCAGCAGTTTAGCGCGACCCGGGCTAGTCACAGATACGCAGTATTTT. Translation: CASSLARPGLVTDTQYF.

This clonotype was picked up a small number of times. Possible read error: a much larger clone is one base away. The J gene is TRBJ2-1, the V gene TRBV4-1; a possible D gene is TRBD2 (5 bases). Looked up from germline, CDR1 is MGHRA and CDR2 is YSYEKL. V lost 0 bases, J lost 4 bases, and 13 bases lay in between. The CDR3 totals 16 residues. The CDR3 region is CASSQDPTGSYNEQFF. The CDR3 nucleotides read TGCGCCAGCAGCCAAGATCCAACGGGAAGTTACAATGAGCAGTTCTTC.

With respect to this clonotype: A clone one base away is much larger, so this may be a read error. The V gene is TRBV7-9, the J gene TRBJ2-5; 10 bases fit TRBD2. This CDR3 contains 17 residues. The trim removed 5 bases at V and 13 bases at J, leaving 22 bases unmatched. Germline CDR1 reads SEHNR; CDR2 reads FQNEAQ (reference sequence). The chain's CDR3 is CASSPHQGLAPLTELYF. For the CDR3, the DNA is TGTGCCAGCAGCCCCCACCAGGGACTAGCGCCTCTTACCGAGCTGTACTTC.

V and J are TRBV12-3 or TRBV12-4 and TRBJ2-2; no definite D call. This CDR3 is 11 amino acids long. V was cut by 4 bases and J by 6 bases, with 3 bases left in between. CDR3 in amino acids: CASSYSGELFF. In nucleotides, the CDR3 is TGTGCCAGCAGTTATTCCGGGGAGCTGTTTTTT.